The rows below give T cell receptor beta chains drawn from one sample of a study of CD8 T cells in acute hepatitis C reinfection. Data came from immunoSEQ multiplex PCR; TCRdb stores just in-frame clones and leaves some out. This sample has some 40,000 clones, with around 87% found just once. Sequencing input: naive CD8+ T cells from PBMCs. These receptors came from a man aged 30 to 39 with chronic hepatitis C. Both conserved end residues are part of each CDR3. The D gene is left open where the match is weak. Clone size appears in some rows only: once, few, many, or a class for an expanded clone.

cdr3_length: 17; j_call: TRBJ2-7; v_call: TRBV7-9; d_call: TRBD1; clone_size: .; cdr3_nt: TGTGCCAGCAGCGCCGGGACAGGGGAGATTACGTCCTACGAGCAGTACTTC; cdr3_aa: CASSAGTGEITSYEQYF
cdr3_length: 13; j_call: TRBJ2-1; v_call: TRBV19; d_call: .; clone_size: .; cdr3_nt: TGTGCCAGTAGTCCAGGGTGGATCAATGAGCAGTTCTTC; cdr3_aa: CASSPGWINEQFF
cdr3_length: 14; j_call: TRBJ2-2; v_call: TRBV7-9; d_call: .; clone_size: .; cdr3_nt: TGTGCCAGCAGCTACAACCCGAACACCGGGGAGCTGTTTTTT; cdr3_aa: CASSYNPNTGELFF
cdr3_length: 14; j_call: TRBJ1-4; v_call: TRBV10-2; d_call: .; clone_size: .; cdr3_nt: TGCGCCAGCAGTGAGTGGGGGCTGGATGAAAAACTGTTTTTT; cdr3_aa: CASSEWGLDEKLFF
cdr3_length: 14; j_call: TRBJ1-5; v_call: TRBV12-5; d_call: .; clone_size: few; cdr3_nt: TGTGCTAGTGGTTTGGGAGGGGACCATCAGCCCCAGCATTTT; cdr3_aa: CASGLGGDHQPQHF
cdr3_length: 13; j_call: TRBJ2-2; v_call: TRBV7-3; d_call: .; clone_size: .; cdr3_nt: TGTGCCAGCAGCTTTGGCGGGCCCGGGGAGCTGTTTTTT; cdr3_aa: CASSFGGPGELFF
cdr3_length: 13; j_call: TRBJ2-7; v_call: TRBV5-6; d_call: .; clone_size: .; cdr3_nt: TGTGCCAGCACCGGAGGCTCTGCCTACGAGCAGTACTTC; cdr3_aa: CASTGGSAYEQYF
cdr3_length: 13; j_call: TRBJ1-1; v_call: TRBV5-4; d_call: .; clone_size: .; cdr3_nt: TGTGCCAGCAGCTGGGACATGGGCACTGAAGCTTTCTTT; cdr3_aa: CASSWDMGTEAFF
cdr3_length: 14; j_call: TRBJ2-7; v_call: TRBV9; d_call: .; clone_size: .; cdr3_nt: TGTGCCAGCAGCGTAGGAGAGGGTTCCTACGAGCAGTACTTC; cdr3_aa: CASSVGEGSYEQYF
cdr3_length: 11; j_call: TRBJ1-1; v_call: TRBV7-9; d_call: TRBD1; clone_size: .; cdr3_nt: TGTGCCAGCAACCTAGGACAGGACGCTTTCTTT; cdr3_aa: CASNLGQDAFF
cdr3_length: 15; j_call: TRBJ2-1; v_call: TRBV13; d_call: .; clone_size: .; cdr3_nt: TGTGCCAGCAGCCTCAGACAGGCCCTATTCAATGAGCAGTTCTTC; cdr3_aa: CASSLRQALFNEQFF
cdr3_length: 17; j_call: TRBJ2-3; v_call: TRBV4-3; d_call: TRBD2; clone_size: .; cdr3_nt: TGCGCCAGCAGCCAAGATAGGGGACTAGCGGGGGTAGATACGCAGTATTTT; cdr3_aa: CASSQDRGLAGVDTQYF
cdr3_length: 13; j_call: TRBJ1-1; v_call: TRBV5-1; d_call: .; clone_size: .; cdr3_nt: TGCGCCAGCTTCGGGGGAGGGAACACTGAAGCTTTCTTT; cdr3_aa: CASFGGGNTEAFF
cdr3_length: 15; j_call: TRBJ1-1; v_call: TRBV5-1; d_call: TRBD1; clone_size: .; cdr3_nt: TGCGCCAGCAGCTGGATGGGACAGCTGAACACTGAAGCTTTCTTT; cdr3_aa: CASSWMGQLNTEAFF
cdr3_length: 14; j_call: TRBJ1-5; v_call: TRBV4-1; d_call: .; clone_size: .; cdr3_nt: TGCGCCAGCAGCCATTCAGGGCTAGATCAGCCCCAGCATTTT; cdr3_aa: CASSHSGLDQPQHF
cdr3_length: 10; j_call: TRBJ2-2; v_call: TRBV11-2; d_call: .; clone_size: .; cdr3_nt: TGTGCCAGCAGCTTCGGGGAGCTGTTTTTT; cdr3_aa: CASSFGELFF
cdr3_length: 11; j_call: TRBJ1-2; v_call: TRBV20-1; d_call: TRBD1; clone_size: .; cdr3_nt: TGCAGTGCTCCAGGGGGCTATGGCTACACCTTC; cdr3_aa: CSAPGGYGYTF
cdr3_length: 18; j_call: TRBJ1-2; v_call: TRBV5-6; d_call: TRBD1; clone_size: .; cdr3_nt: TGTGCCAGCAGCCCTTACGCCGGGACAGACATCTCTAACTATGGCTACACCTTC; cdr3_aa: CASSPYAGTDISNYGYTF
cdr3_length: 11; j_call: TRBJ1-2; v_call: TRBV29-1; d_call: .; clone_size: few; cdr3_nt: TGCAGCCCTGAAGGCCCGGATGGCTACACCTTC; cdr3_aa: CSPEGPDGYTF
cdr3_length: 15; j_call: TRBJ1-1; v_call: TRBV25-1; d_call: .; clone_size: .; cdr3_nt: TGTGCCAGCAGTGACGTTGGGGGTGGAGTGGTGGAAGCTTTCTTT; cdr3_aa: CASSDVGGGVVEAFF
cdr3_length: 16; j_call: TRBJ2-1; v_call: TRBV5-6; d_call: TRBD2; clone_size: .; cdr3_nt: TGTGCCAGCAGCCCAACCCGGGCGGGAGGCTACAATGAGCAGTTCTTC; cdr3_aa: CASSPTRAGGYNEQFF
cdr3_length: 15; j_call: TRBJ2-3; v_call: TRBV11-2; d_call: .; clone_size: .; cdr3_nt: TGTGCCAGCAGCTTAGATTATGGAGAGAGAAATACGCAGTATTTT; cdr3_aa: CASSLDYGERNTQYF
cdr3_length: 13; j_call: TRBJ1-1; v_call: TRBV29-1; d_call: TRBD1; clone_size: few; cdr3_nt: TGCAGCGTTCTTCGACAGGGGAGCACTGAAGCTTTCTTT; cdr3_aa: CSVLRQGSTEAFF
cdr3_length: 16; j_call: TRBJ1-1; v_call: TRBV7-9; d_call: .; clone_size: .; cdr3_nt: TGTGCCAGCAGCTCAAGCGGGCAGGGAGCGAACACTGAAGCTTTCTTT; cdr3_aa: CASSSSGQGANTEAFF
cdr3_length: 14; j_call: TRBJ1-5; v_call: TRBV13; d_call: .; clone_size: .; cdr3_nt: TGTGCCAGCAGCTTAGGGGGAATCGCTCAGCCCCAGCATTTT; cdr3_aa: CASSLGGIAQPQHF
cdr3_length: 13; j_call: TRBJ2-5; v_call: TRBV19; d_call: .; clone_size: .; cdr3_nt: TGTGCCAGTAGTATAGTCCTGGACGAGACCCAGTACTTC; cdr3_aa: CASSIVLDETQYF
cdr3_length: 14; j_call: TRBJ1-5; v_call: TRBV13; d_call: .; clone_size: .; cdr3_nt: TGTGCCAGCAGGCAGCGAGGGTCCAATCAGCCCCAGCATTTT; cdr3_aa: CASRQRGSNQPQHF
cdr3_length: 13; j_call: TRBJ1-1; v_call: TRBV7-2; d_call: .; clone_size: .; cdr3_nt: TGTGCCAGCAGCCCTCTGGATGGCACTGAAGCTTTCTTT; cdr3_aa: CASSPLDGTEAFF
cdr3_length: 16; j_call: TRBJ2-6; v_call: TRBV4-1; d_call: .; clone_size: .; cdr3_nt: TGCGCCAGCAACTCCCAGCAGGGCTCTGGGGCCAACGTCCTGACTTTC; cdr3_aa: CASNSQQGSGANVLTF
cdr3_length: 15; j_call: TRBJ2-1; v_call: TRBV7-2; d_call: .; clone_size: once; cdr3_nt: TGTGCCAGCAGCCCACTGGAGGGCCCCTACAATGAGCAGTTCTTC; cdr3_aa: CASSPLEGPYNEQFF
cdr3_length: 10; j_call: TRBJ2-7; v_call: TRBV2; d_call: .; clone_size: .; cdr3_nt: TGTGCCAGCAGACCCTACGAGCAGTACTTC; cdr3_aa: CASRPYEQYF
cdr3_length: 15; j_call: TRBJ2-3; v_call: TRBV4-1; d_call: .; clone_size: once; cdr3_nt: TGCGCCAGCAGCCAAGATTGGAGGAACGAGGATACGCAGTATTTT; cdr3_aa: CASSQDWRNEDTQYF
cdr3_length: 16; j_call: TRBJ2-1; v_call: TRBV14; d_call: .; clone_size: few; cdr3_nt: TGTGCCAGCAGCATAAGGTTCGGAGGCTCCTACAATGAGCAGTTCTTC; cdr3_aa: CASSIRFGGSYNEQFF
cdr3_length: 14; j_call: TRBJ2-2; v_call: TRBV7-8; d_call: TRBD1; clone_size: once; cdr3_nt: TGTGCCAGCAGCTTCTCGAGGGGGCCCGGGGAGCTGTTTTTT; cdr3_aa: CASSFSRGPGELFF
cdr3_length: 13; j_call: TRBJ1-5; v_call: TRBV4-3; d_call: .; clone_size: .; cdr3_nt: TGCGCCAGCAGCCAAGCAAGAGATCAGCCCCAGCATTTT; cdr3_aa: CASSQARDQPQHF
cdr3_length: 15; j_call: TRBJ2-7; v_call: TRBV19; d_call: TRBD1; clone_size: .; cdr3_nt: TGTGCCAGTAGTATCGCGGGACAGGGGGACTACGAGCAGTACTTC; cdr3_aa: CASSIAGQGDYEQYF
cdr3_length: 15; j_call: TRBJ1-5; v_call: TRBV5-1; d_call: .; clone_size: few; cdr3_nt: TGCGCCAGCAGCTTGGATCCAGATATCGCTCAGCCCCAGCATTTT; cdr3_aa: CASSLDPDIAQPQHF
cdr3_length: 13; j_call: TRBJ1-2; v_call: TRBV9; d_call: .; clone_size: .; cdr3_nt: TGTGCCAGCAGCGTAGGGGGGGGAACTGGCTACACCTTC; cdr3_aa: CASSVGGGTGYTF
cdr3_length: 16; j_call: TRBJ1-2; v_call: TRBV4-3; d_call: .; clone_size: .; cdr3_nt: TGCGCCAGCAGCCAAGTGGACAGACACCCTAACTATGGCTACACCTTC; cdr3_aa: CASSQVDRHPNYGYTF
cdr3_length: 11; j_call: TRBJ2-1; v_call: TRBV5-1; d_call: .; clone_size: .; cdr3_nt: TGCGCCAGCAGCTTAGGGGTTGAGCAGTTCTTC; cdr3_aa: CASSLGVEQFF
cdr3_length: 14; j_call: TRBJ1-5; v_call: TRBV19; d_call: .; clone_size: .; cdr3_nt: TGTGCCAGTAGTATGGGGACGAGTAATCAGCCCCAGCATTTT; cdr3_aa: CASSMGTSNQPQHF
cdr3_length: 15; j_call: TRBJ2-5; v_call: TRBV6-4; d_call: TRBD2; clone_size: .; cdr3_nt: TGTGCCAGCCCCGTGACTAGCGGGAGTGGAGAGACCCAGTACTTC; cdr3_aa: CASPVTSGSGETQYF
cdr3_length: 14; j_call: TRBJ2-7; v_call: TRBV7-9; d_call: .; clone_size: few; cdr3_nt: TGTGCCAGCAGTTTACTAGGACGGGATGACGAGCAGTACTTC; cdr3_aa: CASSLLGRDDEQYF
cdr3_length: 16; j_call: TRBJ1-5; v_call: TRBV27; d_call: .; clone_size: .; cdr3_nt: TGTGCCAGCAGTGCCTCCCTACAGGGCTTAGATCAGCCCCAGCATTTT; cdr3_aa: CASSASLQGLDQPQHF
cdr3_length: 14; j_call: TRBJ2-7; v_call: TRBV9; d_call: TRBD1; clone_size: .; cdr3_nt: TGTGCCAGCAGCGTAGGCCAGGGGGCTTACGAGCAGTACTTC; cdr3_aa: CASSVGQGAYEQYF
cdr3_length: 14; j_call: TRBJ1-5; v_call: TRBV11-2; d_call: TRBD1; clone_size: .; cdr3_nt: TGTGCCAGCAGCATCGGACAGGGCGGTCAGCCCCAGCATTTT; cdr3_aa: CASSIGQGGQPQHF
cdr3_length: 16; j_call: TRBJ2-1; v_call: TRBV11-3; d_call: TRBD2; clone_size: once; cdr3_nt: TGTGCCAGCAGCCCCCAGGCAGCGGGAGTTCTCAATGAGCAGTTCTTC; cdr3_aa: CASSPQAAGVLNEQFF
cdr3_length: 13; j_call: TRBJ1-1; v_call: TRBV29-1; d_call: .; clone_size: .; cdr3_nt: TGCAGCCCCCAAACAGGGTCTGGCACTGAAGCTTTCTTT; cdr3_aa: CSPQTGSGTEAFF
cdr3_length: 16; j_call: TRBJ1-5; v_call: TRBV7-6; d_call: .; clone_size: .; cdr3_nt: TGTGCCAGCACTGCGAGGCGGAATTATAGCAATCAGCCCCAGCATTTT; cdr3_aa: CASTARRNYSNQPQHF
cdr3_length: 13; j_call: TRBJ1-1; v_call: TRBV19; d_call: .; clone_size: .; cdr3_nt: TGTGCCAGTAGTATATCGGGGAACACTGAAGCTTTCTTT; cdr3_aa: CASSISGNTEAFF
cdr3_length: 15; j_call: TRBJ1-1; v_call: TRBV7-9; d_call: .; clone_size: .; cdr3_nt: TGTGCCAGCAGCGCCAACCGGGTAATGAACACTGAAGCTTTCTTT; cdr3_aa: CASSANRVMNTEAFF
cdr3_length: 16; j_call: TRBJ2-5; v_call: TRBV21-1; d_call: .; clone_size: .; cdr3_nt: TGTGCCAGCAGCAAAGCTTTGGGCCGAGGGAAAGAGACCCAGTACTTC; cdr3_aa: CASSKALGRGKETQYF
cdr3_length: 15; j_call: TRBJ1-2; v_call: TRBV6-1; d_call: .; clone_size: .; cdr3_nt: TGTGCCAGCAGCCACTCCGGGACAAACAACTATGGCTACACCTTC; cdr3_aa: CASSHSGTNNYGYTF
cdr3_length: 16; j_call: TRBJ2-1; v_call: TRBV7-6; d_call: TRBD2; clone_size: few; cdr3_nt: TGTGCCAGCAGCCCCCGGGAGCGGGGTTGGGCCAATGAGCAGTTCTTC; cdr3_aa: CASSPRERGWANEQFF
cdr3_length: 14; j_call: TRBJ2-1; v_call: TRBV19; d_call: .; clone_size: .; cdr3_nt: TGTGCCAGTACATTTTCGGGAGATGGGAATGAGCAGTTCTTC; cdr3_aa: CASTFSGDGNEQFF
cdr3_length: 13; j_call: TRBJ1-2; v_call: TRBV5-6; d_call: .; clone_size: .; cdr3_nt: TGTGCCAGCAGCTTGGGAGGGGACTATGGCTACACCTTC; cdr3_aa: CASSLGGDYGYTF
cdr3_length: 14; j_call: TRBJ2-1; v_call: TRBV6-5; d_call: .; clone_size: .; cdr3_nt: TGTGCCAGCAGTTACGCGGGTGCCTACAATGAGCAGTTCTTC; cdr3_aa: CASSYAGAYNEQFF
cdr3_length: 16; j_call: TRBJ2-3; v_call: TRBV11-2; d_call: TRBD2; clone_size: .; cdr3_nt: TGTGCCAGCAGCTCAGGACTAGCGGGGGCTGGGAATACGCAGTATTTT; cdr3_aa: CASSSGLAGAGNTQYF
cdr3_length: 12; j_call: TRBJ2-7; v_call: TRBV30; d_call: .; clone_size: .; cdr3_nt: TGTGCCTGGAGGGCAGGGTTGTACGAGCAGTACTTC; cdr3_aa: CAWRAGLYEQYF
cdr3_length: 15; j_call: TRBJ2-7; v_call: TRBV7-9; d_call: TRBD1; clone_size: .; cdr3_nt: TGTGCCAGCAGCTTAGGACAGGGGCAGAACTACGAGCAGTACTTC; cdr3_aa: CASSLGQGQNYEQYF